Following are 15 T cell receptor beta chains from one sample sequenced in a study of cytomegalovirus exposure and HLA in healthy donors. Primers for the PCR totalled 60 Vbeta and 13 Jbeta. Only in-frame clones appear in the TCRdb table, and some are missing; sequencing was by immunoSEQ multiplex PCR. This sample has 90,000 or so clones; 55% to 75% occur once, and the top ten carry roughly 2.8%. Specimen: PBMCs. The receptor source for this set is a man aged 50 to 59 in good health and CMV-seronegative.

The chain is built from TRBV19 and TRBJ1-1; 9 positions match TRBD1. V lost 9 bases, J lost 7 bases, and 9 bases stayed unmatched. The CDR3 has 13 amino acids. CDR1 is LNHDA, CDR2 SQIVND, per germline (reference sequence). The CDR3 nucleotides are TGTGCCAGACCGGGACAGGGACCTTTTGAAGCTTTCTTT. As protein: CARPGQGPFEAFF.

V gene TRBV30 combines with J gene TRBJ2-7; unclear D gene. This CDR3 contains 12 residues. With 1 base removed from V and 1 base from J, the gap between germline ends came to 5 bases. Germline CDR1 and CDR2: GTSNPN and SVGIG (reference sequence). As DNA, the CDR3 is TGTGCCTGGAGTGGACTTTCCTACGAGCAGTACTTC. This sequence encodes CAWSGLSYEQYF.

This sequence joins TRBV27 and TRBJ1-4; tentative D call: TRBD1 (6 bases). The germline gives CDR1 MNHEY, CDR2 SMNVEV (reference sequence). The CDR3 is 15 residues long. Trimming stripped 5 bases from V and 5 bases from J, with 15 bases between. CDR3 bases: TGTGCCAGCAGTCCCTGGGGGGGGACAAATGAAAAACTGTTTTTT. Encoded protein: CASSPWGGTNEKLFF. The full variable domain, in which reference TRBV27 and TRBJ1-4 provide the parts outside the CDR3, is EAQVTQNPRYLITVTGKKLTVTCSQNMNHEYMSWYRQDPGLGLRQIYYSMNVEVTDKGDVPEGYKVSRKEKRNFPLILESPSPNQTSLYFCASSPWGGTNEKLFFGSGTQLSVL.

V and J are TRBV29-1 and TRBJ2-7; 12 bases align to TRBD2. Germline V CDR1 and CDR2: SQVTM, ANQGSEA. The CDR3 spans 14 residues. The ends lost 8 bases at V and 5 bases at J; junction bases unmatched: 10. This CDR3 is CSPSSGRGRDEQYV. CDR3 DNA sequence: TGCAGCCCCTCTAGCGGGAGGGGGCGGGACGAGCAGTACGTC.

The chain uses TRBV4-2 and TRBJ1-3; 10 bases match TRBD1. CDR1 LGHNA and CDR2 YNFKEQ come from the germline V gene. This CDR3 is built from 15 residues. With V trimmed by 4 bases and J by 2 bases, 2 bases remained unmatched. The CDR3 DNA is TGTGCCAGCAGCCGAGACAGGGGGCCTGGAAACACCATATATTTT. This codes for CASSRDRGPGNTIYF.

The gene calls are TRBV4-2 and TRBJ2-1; 7 bases fit TRBD1. V dropped 0 bases and J dropped 2; count of bases not matched to a gene: 7. The germline CDR1 and CDR2 sequences are LGHNA and YNFKEQ. The CDR3 has 17 amino acids. The CDR3 protein is CASSQDLSQGTYNEQFF. The CDR3 DNA follows: TGTGCCAGCAGCCAAGATCTTTCACAGGGGACCTACAATGAGCAGTTCTTC.

The chain is built from TRBV19 and TRBJ2-1; 9 bases fit TRBD1. V was pared by 5 bases and J by 8 bases, with 10 bases of the junction left unmatched. From germline, CDR1 is LNHDA and CDR2 SQIVND (reference sequence). The CDR3 runs to 15 residues. CDR3 loop: CASSLPGQGFYEQFF. The CDR3 DNA follows: TGTGCCAGTAGTCTTCCGGGACAGGGTTTCTATGAGCAGTTCTTC.

This clone was seen a few times. This chain uses TRBV27 with TRBJ2-7; possible D gene TRBD2, 5 bases. CDR3 length equals 14 residues. Per the germline V gene, CDR1 is MNHEY and CDR2 is SMNVEV (reference sequence). The germline V and J ends were trimmed by 2 bases and 3 bases, with 11 bases remaining between them. The CDR3 loop reads CASSLEGFGYEQYF. In DNA form, the CDR3 reads TGTGCCAGCAGTTTAGAGGGTTTCGGCTACGAGCAGTACTTC.

V usage is TRBV7-3 and J usage is TRBJ2-5; 9 bases line up with TRBD1. The CDR3 length is 15 residues. With V trimmed by 5 bases and J by 5 bases, 9 bases remained unmatched. The germline gives CDR1 SGHTA, CDR2 FQGTGA. The CDR3 protein is CASSQKGQGTETQYF. In DNA, the CDR3 is TGTGCCAGCAGCCAAAAGGGACAGGGTACCGAGACCCAGTACTTC.

This chain joins TRBV29-1 and TRBJ2-3; a weak D match, TRBD2 (6 bases). The CDR3 sequence is 14 residues long. The germline gives CDR1 SQVTM, CDR2 ANQGSEA. Trimming shortened V by 6 bases and J by 4 bases, and 17 bases separated the two germline ends. CDR3 coding DNA: TGCAGCGTGTTGAGGGGCGGGGACGCAGATACGCAGTATTTT. Its translation is CSVLRGGDADTQYF.

The chain uses TRBV30 and TRBJ2-3; D perhaps matches TRBD2 (5 bases). Germline loops: CDR1 GTSNPN, CDR2 SVGIG (reference sequence). This CDR3 is 14 amino acids long. Trimming removed 3 bases at V and 0 bases at J, with 10 bases between. As DNA, the CDR3 is TGTGCCTGGAGGTTTTCGGGGAGCACAGATACGCAGTATTTT. It specifies CAWRFSGSTDTQYF.

The V gene is TRBV27, the J gene TRBJ2-7, with D possibly being TRBD2 (6 bases). The CDR3 totals 14 residues. The germline V and J ends were trimmed by 1 base and 5 bases, with 12 bases remaining between them. Germline V CDR1 and CDR2: MNHEY, SMNVEV (reference sequence). CDR3 region: CASSLWGVMNEQYF. For the CDR3, the DNA is TGTGCCAGCAGTTTATGGGGGGTGATGAACGAGCAGTACTTC.

The rearrangement links TRBV6-5 to TRBJ2-5, with a possible D match to TRBD2 (5 bases). Germline assignment: CDR1 MNHEY and CDR2 SVGAGI. The CDR3 spans 14 residues. V gave up 0 bases and J gave up 3 bases, with 8 bases separating them. This CDR3 is CASSYSGSKETQYF. The CDR3 region has the DNA TGTGCCAGCAGTTACTCGGGGAGCAAAGAGACCCAGTACTTC.

About this clone: Other DNA sequences in this sample translate to the same CDR3. The gene calls are TRBV6-5 and TRBJ1-1; TRBD1 is a possible D gene (5 bases). Germline CDR1 MNHEY, CDR2 SVGAGI. This CDR3 region has 14 residues. V lost 0 bases and J lost 5, with 10 bases in between. The CDR3 loop reads CASSYSGGGTEAFF. The CDR3 bases are TGTGCCAGCAGTTACTCGGGCGGGGGAACTGAAGCTTTCTTT.

The V call is TRBV7-9, the J call TRBJ1-2, with 7 bases fitting TRBD1. Germline CDR1 is SEHNR and CDR2 is FQNEAQ (reference sequence). The trim removed 5 bases at V and 5 bases at J, leaving 11 bases unmatched. The CDR3 has 15 amino acids. The CDR3 is CASSPWGQIPYGYTF. CDR3 sequence (DNA): TGTGCCAGCAGCCCCTGGGGACAGATACCTTATGGCTACACCTTC.